Described below is a single T cell receptor beta chain sequence and its context. Its antigen is unidentified. With a much larger clone just one base away, this may be a read error. The sample originates from a study of T cells in Graves' hyperthyroidism and ophthalmopathy. Notes on the study in general: Using 13 V-J features, a model discriminated ophthalmopathy from stable hyperthyroidism.

The CDR3 has 14 amino acids. Germline loops: CDR1 DFQATT, CDR2 SNEGSKA (reference sequence). Amplification of TCR beta CDR3 regions used RNA as the template. TCR CDR3 regions were first amplified by RT-PCR with HTBI primers. Using its own MiXCR run on the multiplex PCR reads, TCRdb lists one record per CDR3 protein. This sample carries about 500,000 distinct CDR3 sequences, around 43% of them seen once, and the ten largest clones take about 40%. Sequencing was done on a sample of peripheral blood or thyroid tissue (not recorded which). This TCR was recovered from an adult woman with Graves' disease, either hyperthyroidism or ophthalmopathy (not recorded which). The chain is built from TRBV20-1 and TRBJ1-2, with D possibly TRBD1 on 5 matching bases. DNA for the CDR3: TGCAGTGCTAGCCCCACTTGGGGGGACGATGGCTGCACCTTC. It codes for CSASPTWGDDGCTF.